This T cell receptor beta chain was found in a study of blood T cell repertoires in COVID-19. Across about 22 US areas, participants ranged in age from about 18 to 90 years. Germline CDR1 SGHTA, CDR2 FQGNSA. With V trimmed by 5 bases and J by 9 bases, 7 bases remained unmatched. This CDR3 has 13 residues. Profiled with immunoSEQ multiplex PCR; TCRdb holds only in-frame clones, not every one. The repertoire consists of 140,000 to 150,000 clones, with roughly 87% occurring once and the leading ten covering roughly 3.9%. The table lists this clone with a few counts. This sequence was found in a middle-aged woman who had been exposed to COVID-19. The chain joins TRBV7-2 to TRBJ2-1; TRBD2 matches 7 bases. Material: PBMCs or T cells enriched from blood (not recorded which). The CDR3 protein is CASSKTSFSEQFF. The CDR3 nucleotides read TGTGCCAGCAGCAAGACTAGCTTCAGTGAGCAGTTCTTC.